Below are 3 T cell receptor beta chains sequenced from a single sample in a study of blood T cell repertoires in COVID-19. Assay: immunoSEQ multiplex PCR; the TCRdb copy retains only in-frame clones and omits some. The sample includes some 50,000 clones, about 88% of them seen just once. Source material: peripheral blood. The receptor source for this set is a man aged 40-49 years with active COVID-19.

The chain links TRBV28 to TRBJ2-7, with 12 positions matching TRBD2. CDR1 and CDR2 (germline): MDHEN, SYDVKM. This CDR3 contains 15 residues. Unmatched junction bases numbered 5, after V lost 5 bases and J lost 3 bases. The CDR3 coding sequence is TGTGCCAGCAGTCAACCGACTAGCGGGAGCTACGAGCAGTACTTC. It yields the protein CASSQPTSGSYEQYF.

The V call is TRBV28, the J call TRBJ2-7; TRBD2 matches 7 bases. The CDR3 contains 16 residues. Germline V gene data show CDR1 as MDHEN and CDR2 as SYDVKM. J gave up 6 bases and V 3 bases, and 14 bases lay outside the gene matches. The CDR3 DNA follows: TGTGCCAGCAGTTTTGGGGCGGGAGTTATTGCCTCCGAGCAGTACTTC. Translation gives CASSFGAGVIASEQYF.

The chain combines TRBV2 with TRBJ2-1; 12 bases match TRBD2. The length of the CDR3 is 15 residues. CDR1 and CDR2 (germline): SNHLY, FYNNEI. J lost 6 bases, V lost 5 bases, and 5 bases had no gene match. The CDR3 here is CASSSSSGRANEQFF. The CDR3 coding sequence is TGTGCCAGCAGTTCCTCTAGCGGGAGGGCCAATGAGCAGTTCTTC.